Below, 30 T cell receptor beta chains from the same sample are listed, as sequenced in a study of sequential checkpoint blockade in melanoma. Using immunoSEQ multiplex PCR, the repertoire was profiled, and TCRdb retains in-frame clones only, with some absent. The table lists under 9,000 clones, 64% of them singletons, with around 46% in the top ten. Treatment indicated: randomized to nivolumab then ipilimumab (arm A) or the reverse (arm B). Source: CD8+ T cells sorted from blood (inferred from file names), taken from a patient given nivolumab and ipilimumab in sequence. The receptor set was obtained from a human patient with melanoma. Some clones in this sample may be carry-over from other donors' samples.

This clone was observed a few times. The gene calls are TRBV18 and TRBJ1-2; D is perhaps TRBD1 (5 bases). V was clipped by 3 bases and J by 8 bases, with 10 bases between them. The germline gives CDR1 KGHSH, CDR2 LQKENI. The CDR3 is made up of 12 amino acids. CDR3 DNA: TGTGCCAGCTCACCGGGGGGTCGGGGCTACACCTTC. Translation: CASSPGGRGYTF.

The chain links TRBV18 to TRBJ1-2, with TRBD1 matching over 10 bases. CDR3 length: 15 residues. Germline lookup yields CDR1 KGHSH and CDR2 LQKENI. V lost 4 bases to trimming and J lost 2 bases; unmatched junction nucleotides: 4. CDR3 DNA sequence: TGTGCCAGCTCACACGACAGGGGGCGAAACTATGGCTACACCTTC. The encoded protein is CASSHDRGRNYGYTF.

This clone was seen more than once but under ten times. The chain combines TRBV4-2 with TRBJ2-7, with 10 bases identical to TRBD1. V lost 7 bases, J lost 6 bases, and 9 bases stayed unmatched. The CDR3 consists of 14 residues. CDR1 is LGHNA and CDR2 is YNFKEQ in the germline V gene. CDR3 residues: CASTRGTGAAEQYF. CDR3 nucleotide sequence: TGTGCCAGCACACGAGGGACAGGGGCGGCCGAGCAGTACTTC.

The chain joins TRBV4-2 to TRBJ2-7; maybe TRBD2 (5 bases). This CDR3 contains 15 residues. Trimming cost V 1 base and J 6 bases, with 16 bases left between them. CDR1 is LGHNA, CDR2 YNFKEQ, per germline. The CDR3 DNA follows: TGTGCCAGCAGCCAAGTCGGGGAAAAGGGTTGCGAGCAGTACTTC. Its translation is CASSQVGEKGCEQYF.

This clone turned up a few times. The gene calls are TRBV4-3 and TRBJ2-7, with 8 bases that match TRBD1. This CDR3 is built from 14 residues. CDR1 is LGHNA and CDR2 is YSLEER in the germline V gene. The junction had 5 bases not matched to a gene; V was cut back by 0 bases and J by 7 bases. The CDR3 DNA follows: TGCGCCAGCAGCCAAGAGGACAGGGTGTGGGAGCAGTACTTC. Protein: CASSQEDRVWEQYF.

This clone is a singleton in its sample. The gene calls are TRBV4-1 and TRBJ1-1; 7 positions match TRBD1. Trimming cost V 3 bases and J 1 base; bases outside gene matches: 5. Germline V gives CDR1 MGHRA, CDR2 YSYEKL. The CDR3 contains 15 residues. The CDR3, as DNA: TGCGCCAGCAGCCAGGGCCAGGGGGAGAACACTGAAGCTTTCTTT. Residues: CASSQGQGENTEAFF.

V is TRBV10-1 and J is TRBJ2-2; the match to TRBD2 covers 10 bases. Germline CDR1 and CDR2: WNHNN and SYGVQD (reference sequence). Trimming at V came to 7 bases and at J to 1 base, leaving 6 bases not matched to a gene. The CDR3 consists of 16 residues. The CDR3 DNA sequence: TGCGCCAGCACCCGTGTAGCGGGGGGGAACACCGGGGAGCTGTTTTTT. Amino acid sequence: CASTRVAGGNTGELFF.

The chain employs TRBV4-2 and TRBJ2-7; D might be TRBD2 (7 bases). Trimming removed 0 bases from V and 4 bases from J, with 19 bases in between. Per germline, CDR1 LGHNA and CDR2 YNFKEQ. The CDR3 is 17 amino acids. The CDR3 DNA follows: TGTGCCAGCAGCCAAGATCCGGGGGCTCTGGGGGGGTACGAGCAGTACTTC. Translating gives CASSQDPGALGGYEQYF.

The V call is TRBV15, the J call TRBJ1-6; the D gene is possibly TRBD1 (6 bases). Trimming shortened V by 4 bases and J by 5 bases, and 15 bases separated the two germline ends. Looked up from germline, CDR1 is LNHNV and CDR2 is YYDKDF (reference sequence). CDR3 length: 16 amino acids. As DNA, the CDR3 is TGTGCCACCAGCACCGACAGGCTCTATAATAATTCACCCCTCCACTTT. Translated: CATSTDRLYNNSPLHF. The full variable domain, completed using reference TRBV15 and TRBJ1-6, is DAMVIQNPRYQVTQFGKPVTLSCSQTLNHNVMYWYQQKSSQAPKLLFHYYDKDFNNEADTPDNFQSRRPNTSFCFLDIRSPGLGDTAMYLCATSTDRLYNNSPLHFGNGTRLTVT.

The rearrangement joins TRBV7-8 to TRBJ2-7; weak D call: TRBD2 (6 bases). V lost 0 bases and J lost 0, with 12 bases in between. Germline lookup yields CDR1 SGHVS and CDR2 FQNEAQ. The CDR3 has 16 residues. Written as DNA, the CDR3 is TGTGCCAGCAGCTTAGCATTTAGCGGTAGCTCCTACGAGCAGTACTTC. It encodes CASSLAFSGSSYEQYF. The full variable domain, in which reference TRBV7-8 and TRBJ2-7 provide the parts outside the CDR3, is GAGVSQSPRYKVAKRGQDVALRCDPISGHVSLFWYQQALGQGPEFLTYFQNEAQLDKSGLPSDRFFAERPEGSVSTLKIQRTQQEDSAVYLCASSLAFSGSSYEQYFGPGTRLTVT.

This clone was seen once. The chain combines TRBV27 with TRBJ2-3, with D possibly being TRBD2 (5 bases). The length of the CDR3 is 15 residues. Per germline, CDR1 MNHEY and CDR2 SMNVEV (reference sequence). The germline V and J ends were trimmed by 3 bases and 4 bases, with 14 bases remaining between them. Here the CDR3 reads CASSFNPGGPDTQYF. CDR3 DNA sequence: TGTGCCAGCAGTTTTAACCCCGGAGGCCCAGATACGCAGTATTTT.

The table lists this clone with a count of one. The genes are TRBV7-2 and TRBJ2-7; D ambiguous. Germline CDR1 SGHTA, CDR2 FQGNSA. V lost 5 bases and J lost 0, with 5 bases in between. CDR3 length: 12 residues. DNA for the CDR3: TGTGCCAGCAGCCCTAGCTCCTACGAGCAGTACTTC. Amino acids: CASSPSSYEQYF.

This clone was detected a few times. The chain uses TRBV7-9 and TRBJ1-2; no firm D call. The CDR3 has 14 amino acids. Trimming took 4 bases from V and 7 from J, leaving 16 bases between them. The V gene's germline CDR1 is SEHNR and CDR2 FQNEAQ (reference sequence). The CDR3 protein is CASSWLGEEFGYTF. The CDR3 nucleotides are TGTGCCAGCAGCTGGCTGGGTGAGGAGTTTGGCTACACCTTC.

CDR3 nucleotides: TGTGCCACCAAACCCCGGGGGGGTAGCAATCAGCCCCAGCATTTT. This translates into CATKPRGGSNQPQHF. The J gene is TRBJ1-5, the V gene TRBV19; D is possibly TRBD1 (5 bases). CDR3 length: 15 amino acids. In germline, CDR1 is LNHDA, CDR2 SQIVND (reference sequence). The V gene lost 10 bases and the J gene lost 0 bases, with 16 bases spanning the gap.

This clone occurred a few times. The V call is TRBV7-9, the J call TRBJ1-2; TRBD1 agrees at 7 bases. The V segment lost 1 base and the J segment 4 bases; nucleotides outside the gene matches: 3. Looked up from germline, CDR1 is SEHNR and CDR2 is FQNEAQ (reference sequence). This CDR3 is 14 amino acids long. The CDR3 is CASSLVGGGYGYTF. Written as DNA, the CDR3 is TGTGCCAGCAGCTTAGTAGGGGGCGGCTATGGCTACACCTTC.

The chain recombines TRBV7-9 with TRBJ2-7; the match to TRBD1 covers 7 bases. The CDR3 has 13 amino acids. In germline, CDR1 is SEHNR, CDR2 FQNEAQ (reference sequence). Losses at the gene ends were 5 bases for V and 7 bases for J; bases not matched to a gene: 8. For the CDR3, the DNA is TGTGCCAGCAGCCCACCGGGACAGCTAGAGCAGTACTTC. Amino acids: CASSPPGQLEQYF.

The chain is built from TRBV27 and TRBJ1-2; no definite D call. There are 14 residues in the CDR3. Germline V gives CDR1 MNHEY, CDR2 SMNVEV (reference sequence). Between the trimmed V and J ends, which lost 5 bases and 4 bases, there was a span of 14 bases. The CDR3 reads CASSPVDPGYGYTF. The CDR3 nucleotides read TGTGCCAGCAGTCCGGTAGACCCGGGCTATGGCTACACCTTC.

About this clone: An end of the junction does not agree with germline; a read error may underlie this. The CDR3 DNA is TGTGCCAGCAGCTCTTCCGGGACAGGGGGCTGGAACTTC. This translates into CASSSSGTGGWNF. The chain uses TRBV7-3 and TRBJ1-2; the match to TRBD1 covers 12 bases. Germline V gene sequence: CDR1 SGHTA, CDR2 FQGTGA. The CDR3 spans 13 residues.

This chain connects TRBV5-1 to TRBJ1-4, with 8 bases identical to TRBD1. Trimming removed 4 bases from V and 3 bases from J; junction bases left unmatched: 2. The length of the CDR3 is 14 residues. The germline V gene encodes CDR1 SGHRS and CDR2 YFSETQ. CDR3 region: CASSTGGSNEKLFF. DNA for the CDR3: TGCGCCAGCAGCACAGGGGGTTCTAATGAAAAACTGTTTTTT.

V gene TRBV27 combines with J gene TRBJ2-7; TRBD1 matches at 8 bases. Germline trimming cut 5 bases from V and 5 bases from J; bases unmatched to any gene: 2. Germline lookup yields CDR1 MNHEY and CDR2 SMNVEV (reference sequence). CDR3 length: 12 residues. Written as DNA, the CDR3 is TGTGCCAGCAGTCGACAGGGGCACGAGCAGTACTTC. This gives the protein CASSRQGHEQYF.

The chain recombines TRBV19 with TRBJ1-1; D is possibly TRBD1 (6 bases). In germline, CDR1 is LNHDA, CDR2 SQIVND (reference sequence). The CDR3 runs 14 residues. Trimming removed 6 bases from V and 3 bases from J, with 14 bases in between. CDR3 sequence: CASRIGGAHTEAFF. DNA for the CDR3: TGTGCCAGTAGAATCGGGGGGGCCCACACTGAAGCTTTCTTT.

V is TRBV19 and J is TRBJ1-4, with a possible D match to TRBD1 (6 bases). V was clipped by 6 bases and J by 6 bases, with 26 bases between them. CDR3 length: 18 amino acids. Germline V gene lookup returns CDR1 LNHDA and CDR2 SQIVND (reference sequence). CDR3 amino acids: CASSPYPDRRGLHEKLFF. DNA for the CDR3: TGTGCCAGTAGCCCCTATCCCGACAGGAGAGGCCTCCATGAAAAACTGTTTTTT.

In its sample, this clone was seen once. V usage is TRBV6-5 and J usage is TRBJ2-7; 7 nucleotides line up with TRBD2. The trim removed 0 bases at V and 1 base at J, leaving 6 bases unmatched. Germline assignment: CDR1 MNHEY and CDR2 SVGAGI. This CDR3 is built from 16 residues. CDR3 sequence reads: CASSYSGKGGSYEQYF. CDR3 DNA sequence: TGTGCCAGCAGTTACTCGGGTAAGGGAGGGTCCTACGAGCAGTACTTC.

This chain joins TRBV9 and TRBJ1-1; possible D gene TRBD1, 6 bases. The CDR3 is 13 residues long. V gave up 3 bases and J gave up 5 bases, with 11 bases separating them. Germline V gene lookup returns CDR1 SGDLS and CDR2 YYNGEE. CDR3: CASSANQGTEAFF. The DNA of the CDR3 is TGTGCCAGCAGCGCCAATCAGGGGACTGAAGCTTTCTTT.

The chain uses TRBV5-8 and TRBJ1-4; maybe TRBD1 (5 bases). The V and J ends lost 0 bases and 8 bases respectively, with 14 bases between them. CDR1 and CDR2 from the germline V gene are SGHTS and YDEGEE. CDR3 length equals 15 residues. The CDR3 sequence is CASSLAGGRGEKLFF. CDR3 sequence (DNA): TGTGCCAGCAGCTTGGCCGGAGGCCGGGGGGAAAAACTGTTTTTT.

This clone appeared many times. J is TRBJ1-2 and V is TRBV7-8, with unresolved D. Deletions cut 0 bases from V and 8 bases from J, with 16 bases between. The CDR3 loop spans 15 amino acids. The germline V gene has CDR1 SGHVS and CDR2 FQNEAQ. This chain's CDR3 is CASSLADQASRGYTF. The CDR3, as DNA: TGTGCCAGCAGCTTAGCAGACCAGGCCTCTCGGGGCTACACCTTC.

The table lists this clone with a few counts. Other DNA sequences within the sample encode an identical CDR3. The J gene is TRBJ1-2, the V gene TRBV5-6, with a weak D call TRBD1 (5 bases). Trimming removed 0 bases from V and 7 bases from J, with 10 bases in between. Germline V gene lookup returns CDR1 SGHDT and CDR2 YYEEEE. This CDR3 spans 13 amino acids. CDR3 region: CASSLDWGGGYTF. CDR3 coding DNA: TGTGCCAGCAGCTTGGATTGGGGGGGTGGCTACACCTTC.

This clone was detected a few times. The V gene is TRBV29-1, the J gene TRBJ2-7; 8 bases match TRBD1. Unmatched junction bases numbered 9, after V lost 1 base and J lost 4 bases. CDR3 length: 15 residues. The germline gives CDR1 SQVTM, CDR2 ANQGSEA. The CDR3 region has the DNA TGCAGCGTTGAAGCGGAGGGACAGGTGGAGTACGAGCAGTACTTC. Residues: CSVEAEGQVEYEQYF.

This clone has a handful of counts. The genes are TRBV11-2 and TRBJ2-5, with D possibly TRBD2 on 5 matching bases. Germline lookup yields CDR1 SGHAT and CDR2 FQNNGV. The CDR3 consists of 15 residues. Trimming took 7 bases from V and 2 from J, leaving 17 bases between them. The CDR3 nucleotides read TGTGCCAGCATCCACCATGACTATCATCAAGAGACCCAGTACTTC. Protein sequence: CASIHHDYHQETQYF.

The chain links TRBV9 to TRBJ1-2, with D maybe TRBD1 (6 bases). Trimming stripped 4 bases from V and 3 bases from J, with 10 bases between. The CDR3 is made up of 13 amino acids. CDR1 SGDLS and CDR2 YYNGEE come from the germline V gene. CDR3 sequence: CASSPRTDYGYTF. Written as DNA, the CDR3 is TGTGCCAGCAGCCCCCGGACAGACTATGGCTACACCTTC.